Each of the 9 T cell receptor beta chains below was sequenced from the same sample in a study of blood T cell repertoires in COVID-19. The repertoire was sequenced with immunoSEQ multiplex PCR; TCRdb's copy has only in-frame clones and lacks some. Found here are a few hundred thousand clones, roughly 86% of them singletons; the top ten hold about 10%. Sequenced: peripheral blood. These receptors all come from a man aged 35-49 years who had recovered from COVID-19.

The J gene is TRBJ2-3, the V gene TRBV7-2; 7 nucleotides line up with TRBD1. Germline V gene data show CDR1 as SGHTA and CDR2 as FQGNSA. The length of the CDR3 is 15 residues. V trimming: 5 bases; J trimming: 4 bases; junction bases outside the gene matches: 9. The CDR3 protein is CASSALGQRSDTQYF. CDR3 in DNA: TGTGCCAGCAGCGCTCTGGGACAGAGGTCAGATACGCAGTATTTT.

This clone was detected once. The rearrangement uses TRBV25-1 and TRBJ2-1; tentative D call: TRBD2 (6 bases). The V end lost 5 bases, the J end lost 5 bases, and 10 bases lay between the germline ends. Per the germline V gene, CDR1 is MGHDK and CDR2 is SYGVNS. The CDR3 length is 13 residues. The CDR3 nucleotides read TGTGCCAGCAGTCGCGGGACTCACAATGAGCAGTTCTTC. Translating it yields CASSRGTHNEQFF.

The chain uses TRBV5-1 and TRBJ2-7; 10 bases fit TRBD1. With V trimmed by 2 bases and J by 5 bases, 7 bases remained unmatched. The germline V gene encodes CDR1 SGHRS and CDR2 YFSETQ. The length of the CDR3 is 15 residues. The CDR3 loop reads CASSFRQGASDEQYF. DNA for the CDR3: TGCGCCAGCAGCTTCAGACAGGGGGCTTCTGACGAGCAGTACTTC.

The chain combines TRBV6-2 or TRBV6-3 with TRBJ2-7; no definite D call. The CDR3 covers 15 residues. Germline assignment: CDR1 MNHEY and CDR2 SVGEGT. V was clipped by 1 base and J by 2 bases, with 12 bases between them. CDR3 in amino acids: CASSYLNGPTYEQYF. CDR3 in DNA: TGTGCCAGCAGTTACTTAAATGGCCCCACCTACGAGCAGTACTTC.

There are a few counts of this clone. The rearrangement links TRBV9 to TRBJ2-7, with a weak D call TRBD2 (6 bases). Trimming cost V 0 bases and J 2 bases, with 15 bases left between them. The CDR3 loop spans 16 amino acids. Germline V CDR1 and CDR2: SGDLS, YYNGEE. For the CDR3, the DNA is TGTGCCAGCAGCGTAGTGGCTAGCGTGGGACCCTACGAGCAGTACTTC. Its translation is CASSVVASVGPYEQYF. Complete variable domain (other parts from reference TRBV9 and TRBJ2-7): DSGVTQTPKHLITATGQRVTLRCSPRSGDLSVYWYQQSLDQGLQFLIQYYNGEERAKGNILERFSAQQFPDLHSELNLSSLELGDSALYFCASSVVASVGPYEQYFGPGTRLTVT.

The V call is TRBV14, the J call TRBJ2-6, with 11 nucleotides matching TRBD1. Germline values: CDR1 SGHDN, CDR2 FVKESK. This CDR3 comprises 20 residues. The junction had 10 bases not matched to a gene; V was cut back by 0 bases and J by 3 bases. This chain's CDR3 is CASSQDPRTGGAVGANVLTF. DNA for the CDR3: TGTGCCAGCAGCCAAGACCCTAGGACAGGGGGCGCCGTTGGGGCCAACGTCCTGACTTTC.

The chain recombines TRBV7-2 with TRBJ2-7; TRBD2 is a possible D gene (6 bases). This CDR3 is built from 16 residues. Germline V gene lookup returns CDR1 SGHTA and CDR2 FQGNSA. Trimming took 5 bases from V and 0 from J, leaving 17 bases between them. Here the CDR3 reads CASSQPGGDPSYEQYF. The CDR3 DNA is TGTGCCAGCAGCCAACCGGGCGGGGATCCCTCCTACGAGCAGTACTTC. Full variable domain (missing parts from reference TRBV7-2 and TRBJ2-7): GAGVSQSPSNKVTEKGKDVELRCDPISGHTALYWYRQSLGQGLEFLIYFQGNSAPDKSGLPSDRFSAERTGGSVSTLTIQRTQQEDSAVYLCASSQPGGDPSYEQYFGPGTRLTVT.

The CDR3 DNA sequence: TGCAGTGCTAGTTTTGCTAGCGGGAAGGGAGAGCAGTTCTTC. Amino acid sequence: CSASFASGKGEQFF. This chain links TRBV20-1 with TRBJ2-1; 9 bases map to TRBD2. Germline assignment: CDR1 DFQATT and CDR2 SNEGSKA (reference sequence). The CDR3 runs 14 residues. Germline trimming cut 3 bases from V and 10 bases from J; bases unmatched to any gene: 10.

The chain uses TRBV18 and TRBJ2-2; tentative D call: TRBD2 (5 bases). With 8 bases removed from V and 4 bases from J, the gap between germline ends came to 17 bases. Per germline, CDR1 KGHSH and CDR2 LQKENI. The CDR3 is 15 residues long. The DNA for the CDR3 is TGTGCCAGCCGGGAAGCGAGGGTTGGCACCGGGGAGCTGTTTTTT. This sequence encodes CASREARVGTGELFF.